The T cell receptor (beta chain) under discussion was sequenced for a study of human T cells and chemical hapten exposure. As for time point: pre-sensitization, week 0. The treatment is: therapeutic diphenylcyclopropenone sensitization with weekly scalp DPC. This clonotype has just a few counts. The germline V and J ends were trimmed by 8 bases and 1 base, with 11 bases remaining between them. The CDR3 length is 13 residues. Germline V gene lookup returns CDR1 KGHSH and CDR2 LQKENI. TCRdb re-derived calls from the RACE reads in MiXCR, one entry per CDR3 protein. In the table there are roughly 38,000 distinct CDR3 sequences, about an eighth of which are singletons.

The specimen was whole blood, collected in connection with sensitization to the hapten diphenylcyclopropenone (DPC). The sequence was collected from a woman in her thirties with alopecia areata. Some clones in this sample may be carry-over from other donors' samples. The chain couples TRBV18 to TRBJ2-5; D possibly uses TRBD1 or TRBD2 (5 bases each). The CDR3 region is CASARGSQETQYF. The DNA for the CDR3 is TGTGCCAGCGCACGGGGCTCCCAAGAGACCCAGTACTTC.